The clone carrying this T cell receptor beta chain showed up just once. Its antigen is undetermined. V was shortened by 2 bases and J by 8 bases, with 12 bases between the two germline ends. CDR3 size: 14 residues. Germline loops: CDR1 MNHEY, CDR2 SMNVEV (reference sequence). This sample is part of a study of T cell responses to AZD1222 COVID-19 vaccine. Study results and caveats: Baseline seropositives among AZD1222 recipients totaled only five to seven. Targeting of unmutated variant regions was reportedly seen in nearly half of spike-specific TCRs. Distributed over spike, vaccine-associated CD4 TCRs predominated at 160-218 and 743-854.

TCRdb keeps only in-frame clones here, not all; method: immunoSEQ multiplex PCR. This table holds fewer than 200,000 clones, around 88% found once. The TCR was taken from an adult who received the AZD1222 COVID-19 vaccine. The V gene is TRBV27, the J gene TRBJ1-4; tentative D call: TRBD1 (5 bases). The specimen was peripheral blood, collected 28 days after the second AZD1222 dose. This chain's CDR3 is CASSLQGWGEKLFF. Here the CDR3 DNA reads TGTGCCAGCAGTTTACAGGGTTGGGGGGAAAAACTGTTTTTT.